This TCR beta chain was sequenced during a study of radiation and T cells in renal cell carcinoma. Time point in this sample: blood 2 weeks post-SBRT. Stated treatment: 15 Gy SBRT to primary tumor, nephrectomy 4 weeks later. Some clones are missing from TCRdb's copy, which holds only in-frame ones; the method was immunoSEQ multiplex PCR. The sample holds tens of thousands of clones, 80% to 90% seen once. CDR1 is MGHRA, CDR2 YSYEKL, per germline. The CDR3 runs 19 residues. V was clipped by 0 bases and J by 4 bases, with 24 bases between them. Specimen: blood, collected from a patient whose treatment included radiotherapy and nephrectomy. The source of this sequence is a woman between 45 and 60 years old with renal cell carcinoma. The chain joins TRBV4-1 to TRBJ1-2, with D perhaps matching TRBD1 (5 bases). The CDR3 loop is CASSQELGQVGTVGYGYTF. CDR3 coding DNA: TGCGCCAGCAGCCAAGAGTTGGGGCAGGTAGGAACCGTAGGCTATGGCTACACCTTC.